The 18 T cell receptor beta chains below all came from one sample that was sequenced in a study of memory CD4+ T cells and cytomegalovirus serostatus (dated by TCRdb to between 2019 and 2020). Single viable CD3+CD4+CD8-CD45RO+ cells were sorted as memory CD4+ T cells on a FACSAria II. The receptor library was made with the immunoSEQ multiplex PCR assay. In its TCRdb copy, this immuneACCESS table keeps in-frame sequences only and misses some clones. Where compared with another copy, unresolved V genes explain less than half of these, and the others have no known cause. The sample contains tens of thousands of clones, roughly four fifths of them found a single time. Clones ranked in the top ten supply 0.88% of the sample. Sequenced: memory CD4+ T cells from blood. The receptors were sampled from an adult in good health and CMV-seronegative.

The chain uses TRBV7-2 and TRBJ1-2; D possibly corresponds to TRBD1 (6 bases). There are 13 residues in the CDR3. The germline V and J ends were trimmed by 4 bases and 8 bases, with 14 bases remaining between them. The germline gives CDR1 SGHTA, CDR2 FQGNSA. CDR3 amino acids: CASSSLRGLGYTF. The CDR3 region has the DNA TGTGCCAGCAGCTCCCTCAGGGGTCTCGGCTACACCTTC.

This clone is medium-sized within its sample. The chain joins TRBV5-1 to TRBJ2-3, with D tentatively TRBD2 (6 bases). Germline-derived CDR1 and CDR2 are SGHRS and YFSETQ. V dropped 4 bases and J dropped 2 bases, with 14 bases sitting between them. The CDR3 loop spans 15 amino acids. This CDR3 reads CASSPRDFNTDTQYF. For the CDR3, the DNA is TGCGCCAGCAGCCCACGGGACTTTAACACAGATACGCAGTATTTT. Filled out from reference TRBV5-1 and TRBJ2-3, the complete variable domain reads KAGVTQTPRYLIKTRGQQVTLSCSPISGHRSVSWYQQTPGQGLQFLFEYFSETQRNKGNFPGRFSGRQFSNSRSEMNVSTLELGDSALYLCASSPRDFNTDTQYFGPGTRLTVL.

This clone has a single count. This chain connects TRBV27 to TRBJ2-1; 9 bases agree with TRBD2. Germline V lookup: CDR1 MNHEY, CDR2 SMNVEV (reference sequence). This CDR3 has 17 residues. J gave up 0 bases and V 5 bases, and 8 bases lay outside the gene matches. This CDR3 reads CASSTYISGSSYNEQFF. In DNA form, the CDR3 reads TGTGCCAGCAGTACTTACATTAGCGGGAGCTCCTACAATGAGCAGTTCTTC.

V is TRBV27 and J is TRBJ1-6; possible D gene TRBD1, 6 bases. CDR3 length: 15 residues. Germline CDR1 reads MNHEY; CDR2 reads SMNVEV (reference sequence). Trimming stripped 8 bases from V and 5 bases from J, with 16 bases between. The CDR3 sequence: CASSFGQKNNSPLHF. The CDR3 DNA sequence: TGTGCCAGCTCCTTTGGACAGAAAAATAATTCACCCCTCCACTTT.

The V and J genes are TRBV2 and TRBJ2-7; D unresolved. CDR1 and CDR2 from the germline V gene are SNHLY and FYNNEI. This CDR3 is 17 amino acids long. V was cut by 2 bases and J by 0 bases, with 17 bases left in between. The CDR3 DNA is TGTGCCAGCAGTGAATCGAGAGTGTTTGGTAGCTCCTACGAGCAGTACTTC. This translates into CASSESRVFGSSYEQYF.

This chain connects TRBV2 to TRBJ1-6; D uncertain. V dropped 2 bases and J dropped 7 bases, with 6 bases sitting between them. CDR1 is SNHLY and CDR2 is FYNNEI in the germline V gene. The CDR3 runs 13 residues. The CDR3 protein is CASSEMQNSPLHF. The DNA for the CDR3 is TGTGCCAGCAGTGAAATGCAGAATTCACCCCTCCACTTT.

The genes are TRBV10-2 and TRBJ1-2; 8 nucleotides align to TRBD1. The CDR3 has 15 amino acids. Germline assignment: CDR1 WSHSY and CDR2 SAAADI. The junction had 14 bases not matched to a gene; V was cut back by 10 bases and J by 4 bases. In DNA, the CDR3 is TGCGCCACCCAGGGACAGGAGGCCAGAGGCTATGGCTACACCTTC. As protein: CATQGQEARGYGYTF.

This chain connects TRBV5-1 to TRBJ2-3, with 7 bases fitting TRBD1. The CDR3 sequence is 13 residues long. The junction had 2 bases not matched to a gene; V was cut back by 4 bases and J by 3 bases. Germline V gene lookup returns CDR1 SGHRS and CDR2 YFSETQ. The DNA for the CDR3 is TGCGCCAGCAGCCCGGACAGGACAGATACGCAGTATTTT. Protein: CASSPDRTDTQYF.

The chain is built from TRBV27 and TRBJ2-5; 9 bases are a match to TRBD1. Germline V CDR1 and CDR2: MNHEY, SMNVEV (reference sequence). This CDR3 has 15 residues. V gave up 6 bases and J gave up 2 bases; unmatched junction bases: 7. CDR3 region: CASRGQGAGQETQYF. The CDR3 nucleotides are TGTGCCAGCAGGGGACAGGGCGCCGGACAAGAGACCCAGTACTTC.

The V and J genes are TRBV4-2 and TRBJ1-4; TRBD1 might be the D (6 bases). Germline V gene sequence: CDR1 LGHNA, CDR2 YNFKEQ. V was cut by 1 base and J by 6 bases, with 15 bases left in between. The length of the CDR3 is 16 residues. DNA for the CDR3: TGTGCCAGCAGCCAAGCGCCGGACAGAAGGGATGAAAAACTGTTTTTT. It is translated as CASSQAPDRRDEKLFF.

This chain joins TRBV19 and TRBJ2-2; possibly TRBD1 or TRBD2 for D (5 bases each). Trimming left V 10 bases short and J 2 bases short, with 17 bases between. The germline gives CDR1 LNHDA, CDR2 SQIVND (reference sequence). CDR3 length: 15 amino acids. CDR3 sequence reads: CATGRGALNTGELFF. CDR3 DNA sequence: TGTGCCACCGGACGAGGGGCCCTCAACACCGGGGAGCTGTTTTTT.

This sequence joins TRBV5-1 and TRBJ2-7; possible D gene TRBD1, 5 bases. V lost 7 bases and J 2 bases, leaving 16 bases between the germline ends. The CDR3 loop spans 14 amino acids. The germline CDR1 and CDR2 sequences are SGHRS and YFSETQ. The DNA for the CDR3 is TGCGCCAGCGGGCTTGGGGCCACCACCTACGAGCAGTACTTC. Translated, it gives CASGLGATTYEQYF.

The genes are TRBV20-1 and TRBJ1-2; no clear D gene. Germline V gene data show CDR1 as DFQATT and CDR2 as SNEGSKA (reference sequence). The CDR3 loop spans 11 amino acids. The V end lost 4 bases, the J end lost 4 bases, and 7 bases lay between the germline ends. The CDR3 here is CSATHSYGYTF. CDR3 DNA: TGCAGTGCTACCCACAGCTATGGCTACACCTTC.

The genes are TRBV11-1 and TRBJ2-7, with 7 nucleotides matching TRBD2. J gave up 4 bases and V 5 bases, and 11 bases lay outside the gene matches. The length of the CDR3 is 15 residues. In germline, CDR1 is SGHAT, CDR2 FQDESV (reference sequence). The CDR3 is CASSPLRTRSYEQYF. CDR3 DNA: TGTGCCAGCAGCCCTCTACGGACTAGGAGTTACGAGCAGTACTTC.

This clone was seen more than once but under ten times. The chain recombines TRBV9 with TRBJ2-3, with D hard to call. V dropped 2 bases and J dropped 6 bases, with 10 bases sitting between them. Germline V lookup: CDR1 SGDLS, CDR2 YYNGEE. The length of the CDR3 is 13 residues. CDR3 loop: CASSVSVRDTQYF. CDR3 nucleotide sequence: TGTGCCAGCAGCGTTTCAGTCCGGGATACGCAGTATTTT.

On this clone: Other DNA sequences in this specimen translate into the identical CDR3. The chain combines TRBV18 with TRBJ1-1; TRBD1 might be the D (5 bases). Trimming shortened V by 4 bases and J by 1 base, and 7 bases separated the two germline ends. The CDR3 spans 13 residues. The germline CDR1 and CDR2 sequences are KGHSH and LQKENI. In DNA form, the CDR3 reads TGTGCCAGCTCACAAGGACAGAACACTGAAGCTTTCTTT. Protein sequence: CASSQGQNTEAFF.

The chain couples TRBV7-9 to TRBJ2-7; the D gene is possibly TRBD1 (6 bases). The CDR3 sequence is 15 residues long. Germline V CDR1 and CDR2: SEHNR, FQNEAQ (reference sequence). V shed 5 bases and J shed 3 bases, with 17 bases lying between them. In DNA, the CDR3 is TGTGCCAGCAGCCCCCGGGACACCTCTGACTACGAGCAGTACTTC. It codes for CASSPRDTSDYEQYF. Together with reference TRBV7-9 and TRBJ2-7, the CDR3 gives the full variable domain: DTGVSQNPRHKITKRGQNVTFRCDPISEHNRLYWYRQTLGQGPEFLTYFQNEAQLEKSRLLSDRFSAERPKGSFSTLEIQRTEQGDSAMYLCASSPRDTSDYEQYFGPGTRLTVT.

CDR3 region: CASSQSKLAGGRREQFF. CDR3 coding DNA: TGCGCCAGCAGTCAATCTAAGCTAGCGGGAGGAAGGCGTGAGCAGTTCTTC. The gene calls are TRBV23-1 and TRBJ2-1, with TRBD2 matching over 11 bases. TRBV23-1 is known as an ORF, though its function is uncertain. Trimming removed 0 bases from V and 9 bases from J; junction bases left unmatched: 10. This CDR3 is built from 17 residues.